The 6 T cell receptor beta chains below come from one sample, sequenced in a study of blood T cell repertoires in COVID-19. Profiling relied on immunoSEQ multiplex PCR, and the TCRdb table lists in-frame clones only, not all of them. The sample includes around 80,000 clones, 65% to 90% of them seen just once. Material for sequencing was peripheral blood. Receptors originate from a man aged 50-60 years with COVID-19, enrolled during active disease.

The chain joins TRBV6-1 to TRBJ2-3; D might be TRBD2 (7 bases). V was clipped by 1 base and J by 2 bases, with 10 bases between them. Per the germline V gene, CDR1 is MNHNS and CDR2 is SASEGT. The CDR3 contains 15 residues. DNA of the CDR3: TGTGCCAGCAGTGAAGAGGGGGGGCTCACAGATACGCAGTATTTT. Translation: CASSEEGGLTDTQYF.

The chain uses TRBV27 and TRBJ1-1, with 7 positions matching TRBD1. Germline lookup yields CDR1 MNHEY and CDR2 SMNVEV (reference sequence). CDR3 size: 15 residues. The junction had 7 bases not matched to a gene; V was cut back by 1 base and J by 5 bases. This CDR3 is CASSLFPSRGTEAFF. For the CDR3, the DNA is TGTGCCAGCAGTTTATTCCCCAGCAGGGGGACTGAAGCTTTCTTT.

This chain links TRBV5-1 with TRBJ2-7, with 9 nucleotides matching TRBD2. The V segment lost 4 bases and the J segment 5 bases; nucleotides outside the gene matches: 7. Germline lookup yields CDR1 SGHRS and CDR2 YFSETQ. The CDR3 length is 14 residues. CDR3 coding DNA: TGCGCCAGCAGCAAAAGCGGGAGGAACGACGAGCAGTACTTC. It codes for CASSKSGRNDEQYF.

This chain links TRBV19 with TRBJ2-3; 8 bases align to TRBD2. The CDR3 runs 15 residues. Germline-derived CDR1 and CDR2 are LNHDA and SQIVND (reference sequence). V shed 5 bases, J shed 4 bases, and the junction held 8 bases outside the gene matches. The CDR3 reads CASSRTSLSADTQYF. CDR3 DNA: TGTGCCAGTAGTCGGACTAGCCTTTCGGCAGATACGCAGTATTTT.

The V call is TRBV4-1, the J call TRBJ2-7, with D possibly matching TRBD2 (5 bases). Germline V gene sequence: CDR1 MGHRA, CDR2 YSYEKL. The V and J ends lost 2 bases and 5 bases respectively, with 10 bases between them. The CDR3 totals 13 residues. The CDR3 bases are TGCGCCAGCAGCCAAACCCGGCGGGACGAGCAGTACTTC. Translating it yields CASSQTRRDEQYF.

The V and J genes are TRBV29-1 and TRBJ1-5; D is perhaps TRBD1 (6 bases). V dropped 6 bases and J dropped 5 bases, with 14 bases sitting between them. The CDR3 consists of 13 residues. Germline CDR1 and CDR2: SQVTM and ANQGSEA. The CDR3 DNA follows: TGCAGCGTGGCTACAGGGTCCCATCAGCCCCAGCATTTT. Residues: CSVATGSHQPQHF. Filled out from reference TRBV29-1 and TRBJ1-5, the complete variable domain reads SAVISQKPSRDICQRGTSLTIQCQVDSQVTMMFWYRQQPGQSLTLIATANQGSEATYESGFVIDKFPISRPNLTFSTLTVSNMSPEDSSIYLCSVATGSHQPQHFGDGTRLSIL.